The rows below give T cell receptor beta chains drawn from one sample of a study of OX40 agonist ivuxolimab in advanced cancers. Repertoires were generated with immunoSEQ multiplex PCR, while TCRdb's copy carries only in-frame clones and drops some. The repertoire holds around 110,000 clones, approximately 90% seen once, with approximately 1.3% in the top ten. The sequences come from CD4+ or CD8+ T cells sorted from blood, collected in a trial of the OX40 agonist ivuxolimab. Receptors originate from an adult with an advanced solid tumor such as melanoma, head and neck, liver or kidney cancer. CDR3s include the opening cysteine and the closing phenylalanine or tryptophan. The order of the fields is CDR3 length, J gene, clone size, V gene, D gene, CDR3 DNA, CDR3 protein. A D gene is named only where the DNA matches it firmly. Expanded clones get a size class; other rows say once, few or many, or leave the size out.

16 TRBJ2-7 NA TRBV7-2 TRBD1 TGTGCCAGCAGCTCGCAAGCCTCCACGACAGGGTTCGAGCAGTACTTC CASSSQASTTGFEQYF
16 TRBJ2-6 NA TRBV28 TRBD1 TGTGCCAGCAGTGTCGAAAGGGGGCTTGGGGCCAACGTCCTGACTTTC CASSVERGLGANVLTF
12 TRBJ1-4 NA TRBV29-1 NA TGCAGCGCCAAAGAACCCAATGAAAAACTGTTTTTT CSAKEPNEKLFF
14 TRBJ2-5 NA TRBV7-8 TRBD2 TGTGCCAGCAGCTTCGGCCGGGGGGAAGAGACCCAGTACTTC CASSFGRGEETQYF
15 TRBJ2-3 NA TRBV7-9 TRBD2 TGTGCCAGCAGCTCACTGGGGGGGATCACAGATACGCAGTATTTT CASSSLGGITDTQYF
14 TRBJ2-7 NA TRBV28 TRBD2 TGTGCCAGCACCCGGCTAGCGGCTCGGTACGAGCAGTACTTC CASTRLAARYEQYF
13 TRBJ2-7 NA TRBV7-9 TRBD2 TGTGCCAGCAGCTTAGCGTGGGGGGGAGAGCAGTACTTC CASSLAWGGEQYF
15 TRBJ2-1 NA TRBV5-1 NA TGCGCCAGCAGCTTGGAGCGGTCCTCCTACAATGAGCAGTTCTTC CASSLERSSYNEQFF
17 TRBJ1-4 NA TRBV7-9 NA TGTGCCAGCAGCACAGACAGTTACGGGGGGACTGATGAAAAACTGTTTTTT CASSTDSYGGTDEKLFF
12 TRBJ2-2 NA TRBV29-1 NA TGCAGCGCGGACTACAGGGGAGGAGAGCTGTTTTTT CSADYRGGELFF
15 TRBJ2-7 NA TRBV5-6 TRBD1 TGTGCCAGCAGCTTCCGCGGGACAGGGATCTACGAGCAGTACTTC CASSFRGTGIYEQYF
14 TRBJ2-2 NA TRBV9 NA TGTGCCAGCAGCGTAGATGGCCACACCGGGGAGCTGTTTTTT CASSVDGHTGELFF
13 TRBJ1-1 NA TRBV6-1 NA TGTGCCAGCAGTGAACGGTTTAACACTGAAGCTTTCTTT CASSERFNTEAFF
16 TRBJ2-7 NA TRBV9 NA TGTGCCAGCAGCCCTTTGGGACCGGCGAGCTCCTACGAGCAGTACTTC CASSPLGPASSYEQYF
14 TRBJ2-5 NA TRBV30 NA TGTGCCTGGAGTGTTCATGGTCTAGGAGAGACCCAGTACTTC CAWSVHGLGETQYF
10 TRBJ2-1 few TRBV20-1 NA TGCAGTGCTGGGGAAGAAGAGCAGTTCTTC CSAGEEEQFF
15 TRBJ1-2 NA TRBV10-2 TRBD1 TGCGCCAGCAGCCCGACAGGGGCCGGGGGATATGGCTACACCTTC CASSPTGAGGYGYTF